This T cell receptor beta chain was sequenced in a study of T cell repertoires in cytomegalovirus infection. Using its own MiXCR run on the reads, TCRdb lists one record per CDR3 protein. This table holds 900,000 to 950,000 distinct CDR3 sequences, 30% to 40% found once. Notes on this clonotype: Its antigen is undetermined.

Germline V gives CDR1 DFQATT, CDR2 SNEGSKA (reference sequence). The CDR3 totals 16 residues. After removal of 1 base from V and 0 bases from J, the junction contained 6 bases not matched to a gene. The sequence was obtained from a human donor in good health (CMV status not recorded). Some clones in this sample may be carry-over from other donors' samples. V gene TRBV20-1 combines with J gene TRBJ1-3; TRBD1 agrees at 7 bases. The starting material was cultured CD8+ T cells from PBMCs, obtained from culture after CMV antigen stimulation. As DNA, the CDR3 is TGCAGTGCTAGAGGACCGAGACAGGGCTCTGGAAACACCATATATTTT. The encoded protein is CSARGPRQGSGNTIYF.